These T cell receptor beta chains were read from a single sample in a study of T-cell memory formation after mild COVID-19. TCRdb re-derived calls from the 5' RACE reads in MiXCR, one entry per CDR3 protein. The sample contains approximately 60,000 distinct CDR3 sequences, 9% to 9.5% of which appear only once. The sequenced sample consisted of PBMCs or a T cell subset sorted from them (not recorded which). The source is a man younger than 35 who had mild COVID-19 (a few samples of this study predate the infection). Cell type and time point are not known. CDR3s include the opening cysteine and the closing phenylalanine or tryptophan. The D gene is left open where the match is weak. Some rows have no size entry. The others give once, few or many, or a class for an expanded clone.

V: TRBV5-1
size: NA
D: TRBD1
J: TRBJ2-2
length: 14
CDR3: CASSTGQGTGELFF
DNA: TGCGCCAGCAGCACGGGACAGGGCACCGGGGAGCTGTTTTTT

V: TRBV15
size: NA
D: TRBD1
J: TRBJ1-2
length: 16
CDR3: CATSRGGQEANYGYTF
DNA: TGTGCCACCAGCAGAGGGGGACAGGAGGCAAACTATGGCTACACCTTC

V: TRBV6-2/TRBV6-3
size: NA
D: TRBD1
J: TRBJ1-2
length: 16
CDR3: CASSEPGQATNYGYTF
DNA: TGTGCCAGCAGTGAACCGGGACAGGCGACGAACTATGGCTACACCTTC

V: TRBV6-5
size: NA
D: TRBD1
J: TRBJ2-5
length: 14
CDR3: CASSSGTGIGTQYF
DNA: TGTGCCAGCAGTTCCGGGACAGGGATAGGGACCCAGTACTTC

V: TRBV28
size: NA
D: NA
J: TRBJ1-1
length: 14
CDR3: CASSFMPQGTEAFF
DNA: TGTGCCAGCAGTTTCATGCCTCAGGGCACTGAAGCTTTCTTT

V: TRBV20-1
size: few
D: TRBD1
J: TRBJ2-4
length: 18
CDR3: CSARDHRGKGVAKNIQYF
DNA: TGCAGTGCTAGAGATCACAGGGGTAAAGGGGTAGCCAAAAACATTCAGTACTTC

V: TRBV5-1
size: NA
D: NA
J: TRBJ2-3
length: 15
CDR3: CASSLTQRSTDTQYF
DNA: TGCGCCAGCAGCTTGACGCAGAGAAGCACAGATACGCAGTATTTT

V: TRBV20-1
size: NA
D: TRBD2
J: TRBJ2-3
length: 14
CDR3: CSAIAGSSTDTQYF
DNA: TGCAGTGCTATAGCGGGAAGTAGCACAGATACGCAGTATTTT

V: TRBV5-8
size: NA
D: NA
J: TRBJ2-3
length: 14
CDR3: CASSLGTFTDTQYF
DNA: TGTGCCAGCAGCTTGGGCACCTTCACAGATACGCAGTATTTT

V: TRBV10-3
size: NA
D: NA
J: TRBJ1-6
length: 12
CDR3: CASREVGSPLHF
DNA: TGTGCCAGCAGGGAGGTGGGTTCACCCCTCCACTTT

V: TRBV2
size: NA
D: TRBD2
J: TRBJ2-5
length: 13
CDR3: CAFRRGVQETQYF
DNA: TGTGCCTTTCGCCGGGGGGTACAAGAGACCCAGTACTTC

V: TRBV20-1
size: many
D: TRBD2
J: TRBJ2-7
length: 15
CDR3: CSAFPSGGASYEQYF
DNA: TGCAGTGCCTTTCCTAGCGGGGGGGCGTCCTACGAGCAGTACTTC

V: TRBV7-9
size: NA
D: TRBD1
J: TRBJ2-7
length: 14
CDR3: CASSLRQGEDEQYF
DNA: TGTGCCAGCAGCTTGAGACAGGGAGAAGACGAGCAGTACTTC

V: TRBV29-1
size: few
D: NA
J: TRBJ2-1
length: 12
CDR3: CSVEPAYNEQFF
DNA: TGCAGCGTTGAACCCGCTTACAATGAGCAGTTCTTC

V: TRBV20-1
size: few
D: NA
J: TRBJ1-2
length: 10
CDR3: CSARDRRYTF
DNA: TGCAGTGCTAGAGACCGCCGCTACACCTTC

V: TRBV7-9
size: NA
D: NA
J: TRBJ2-5
length: 15
CDR3: CASSPRTAYQETQYF
DNA: TGTGCCAGCAGCCCGAGGACAGCCTACCAAGAGACCCAGTACTTC

V: TRBV7-2
size: few
D: TRBD2
J: TRBJ2-5
length: 17
CDR3: CASSLAWVPTSPRTQYF
DNA: TGTGCCAGCAGCTTAGCCTGGGTCCCGACTAGCCCCCGGACCCAGTACTTC

V: TRBV7-2
size: few
D: NA
J: TRBJ2-2
length: 14
CDR3: CASSLGGDPGELFF
DNA: TGTGCCAGCAGCTTAGGCGGGGACCCCGGGGAGCTGTTTTTT

V: TRBV4-2
size: NA
D: NA
J: TRBJ1-1
length: 17
CDR3: CASSQETRGALYTEAFF
DNA: TGTGCCAGCAGCCAAGAAACACGGGGGGCTCTTTACACTGAAGCTTTCTTT

V: TRBV5-1
size: many
D: TRBD2
J: TRBJ2-3
length: 16
CDR3: CASSTTRGVRTDTQYF
DNA: TGCGCCAGCAGCACTACTCGGGGGGTTCGCACAGATACGCAGTATTTT

V: TRBV4-2
size: NA
D: NA
J: TRBJ2-5
length: 16
CDR3: CASSQSRPFVGSAQYF
DNA: TGTGCCAGCAGCCAATCTAGGCCCTTTGTCGGTTCGGCCCAGTACTTC

V: TRBV5-1
size: NA
D: TRBD2
J: TRBJ2-1
length: 13
CDR3: CASDENGGNEQFF
DNA: TGCGCCAGCGACGAAAACGGGGGGAATGAGCAGTTCTTC

V: TRBV10-3
size: many
D: NA
J: TRBJ2-5
length: 13
CDR3: CAISLDSQETQYF
DNA: TGTGCCATCAGCCTAGACAGCCAAGAGACCCAGTACTTC

V: TRBV12-3/TRBV12-4
size: NA
D: TRBD1
J: TRBJ2-2
length: 16
CDR3: CASRPRDRERTGELFF
DNA: TGTGCCAGCAGGCCTCGGGACAGGGAGCGCACCGGGGAGCTGTTTTTT

V: TRBV7-9
size: NA
D: NA
J: TRBJ1-4
length: 16
CDR3: CASSLRYLATNEKLFF
DNA: TGTGCCAGCAGCTTACGCTACCTGGCAACTAATGAAAAACTGTTTTTT

V: TRBV5-6
size: many
D: TRBD1
J: TRBJ2-3
length: 16
CDR3: CASSPLGDRGTDTQYF
DNA: TGTGCCAGCAGCCCCCTAGGGGACAGAGGCACAGATACGCAGTATTTT

V: TRBV7-2
size: few
D: TRBD2
J: TRBJ2-3
length: 15
CDR3: CASSPRLAGGDTQYF
DNA: TGTGCCAGCAGCCCCCGACTAGCGGGTGGAGATACGCAGTATTTT

V: TRBV12-3/TRBV12-4
size: NA
D: TRBD1
J: TRBJ2-5
length: 15
CDR3: CASSYGQGVQETQYF
DNA: TGTGCCAGCAGTTATGGACAGGGTGTCCAAGAGACCCAGTACTTC

V: TRBV12-3/TRBV12-4
size: many
D: NA
J: TRBJ2-3
length: 15
CDR3: CASSPMAALTDTQYF
DNA: TGTGCCAGCAGTCCAATGGCAGCCCTCACAGATACGCAGTATTTT

V: TRBV4-3
size: NA
D: TRBD1
J: TRBJ2-2
length: 15
CDR3: CASSHPGTGAGELFF
DNA: TGCGCCAGCAGCCACCCCGGGACAGGGGCCGGGGAGCTGTTTTTT

V: TRBV24-1
size: NA
D: TRBD1
J: TRBJ1-5
length: 17
CDR3: CATSDSSRGQGNQPQHF
DNA: TGTGCCACCAGTGATTCAAGCAGGGGGCAGGGCAATCAGCCCCAGCATTTT

V: TRBV5-1
size: few
D: NA
J: TRBJ1-4
length: 14
CDR3: CASSLNWANEKLFF
DNA: TGCGCCAGCAGCTTGAACTGGGCTAATGAAAAACTGTTTTTT

V: TRBV6-2/TRBV6-3
size: few
D: NA
J: TRBJ2-1
length: 17
CDR3: CASSYYLPRGRDNEQFF
DNA: TGTGCCAGCAGTTATTACCTCCCCCGGGGGCGGGACAATGAGCAGTTCTTC

V: TRBV7-8
size: many
D: NA
J: TRBJ2-3
length: 16
CDR3: CASSLRQGGSTDTQYF
DNA: TGTGCCAGCAGCTTACGTCAGGGGGGTAGCACAGATACGCAGTATTTT

V: TRBV5-1
size: many
D: TRBD2
J: TRBJ2-5
length: 13
CDR3: CASSKERGETQYF
DNA: TGCGCCAGCAGTAAAGAGCGGGGAGAGACCCAGTACTTC

V: TRBV7-2
size: NA
D: TRBD1
J: TRBJ2-4
length: 13
CDR3: CASGWTGKNIQYF
DNA: TGTGCCAGCGGTTGGACAGGGAAAAACATTCAGTACTTC

V: TRBV20-1
size: few
D: NA
J: TRBJ1-2
length: 14
CDR3: CSARPGLGGYGYTF
DNA: TGCAGTGCCCGCCCGGGGCTGGGGGGCTATGGCTACACCTTC

V: TRBV5-1
size: NA
D: TRBD1
J: TRBJ1-2
length: 15
CDR3: CASSPQGQIGYGYTF
DNA: TGCGCCAGCAGCCCCCAGGGACAGATTGGCTATGGCTACACCTTC

V: TRBV30
size: NA
D: NA
J: TRBJ2-5
length: 13
CDR3: CAWSVRIRETQYF
DNA: TGTGCCTGGAGTGTAAGGATCAGAGAGACCCAGTACTTC

V: TRBV7-2
size: few
D: NA
J: TRBJ1-5
length: 13
CDR3: CASSRGRNQPQHF
DNA: TGTGCCAGCAGCCGCGGACGTAATCAGCCCCAGCATTTT

V: TRBV6-6
size: NA
D: TRBD2
J: TRBJ2-5
length: 16
CDR3: CASSPSYGTSIETQYF
DNA: TGTGCCAGCAGTCCCTCGTACGGGACTAGCATAGAGACCCAGTACTTC

V: TRBV18
size: few
D: NA
J: TRBJ2-1
length: 16
CDR3: CASSPPGMRSYNEQFF
DNA: TGTGCCAGCTCACCTCCCGGGATGCGCTCCTACAATGAGCAGTTCTTC

V: TRBV20-1
size: NA
D: TRBD2
J: TRBJ2-3
length: 12
CDR3: CSASGGKDTQYF
DNA: TGCAGTGCTAGCGGGGGGAAAGATACGCAGTATTTT

V: TRBV7-2
size: NA
D: NA
J: TRBJ2-3
length: 14
CDR3: CASSPTTSTDTQYF
DNA: TGTGCCAGCAGCCCCACGACGTCGACAGATACGCAGTATTTT

V: TRBV20-1
size: few
D: NA
J: TRBJ2-5
length: 12
CDR3: CSARWGQETQYF
DNA: TGCAGTGCGCGATGGGGTCAAGAGACCCAGTACTTC

V: TRBV11-2
size: few
D: NA
J: TRBJ2-5
length: 14
CDR3: CASSLEFATRTQYF
DNA: TGTGCCAGCAGCTTAGAATTCGCAACCAGGACCCAGTACTTC

V: TRBV9
size: NA
D: TRBD2
J: TRBJ2-7
length: 14
CDR3: CASSVGRGGGEQYF
DNA: TGTGCCAGCAGCGTAGGCCGGGGCGGGGGCGAGCAGTACTTC

V: TRBV5-1
size: few
D: TRBD2
J: TRBJ2-1
length: 16
CDR3: CASSPDVAGVYNEQFF
DNA: TGCGCCAGCAGCCCCGATGTAGCGGGGGTATACAATGAGCAGTTCTTC

V: TRBV12-3/TRBV12-4
size: NA
D: TRBD2
J: TRBJ2-1
length: 12
CDR3: CASERGGYEQFF
DNA: TGTGCCAGCGAGCGGGGTGGGTATGAGCAGTTCTTC

V: TRBV12-3/TRBV12-4
size: NA
D: TRBD1
J: TRBJ1-3
length: 14
CDR3: CASSLRGQRNTIYF
DNA: TGTGCCAGCAGTTTAAGGGGACAGAGAAACACCATATATTTT

V: TRBV6-2/TRBV6-3
size: many
D: TRBD1
J: TRBJ2-3
length: 16
CDR3: CASSSPTGVATDTQYF
DNA: TGTGCCAGCAGTTCCCCGACAGGGGTGGCTACAGATACGCAGTATTTT

V: TRBV3-1
size: few
D: NA
J: TRBJ2-3
length: 15
CDR3: CASSPGGGGWDTQYF
DNA: TGTGCCAGCAGCCCCGGGGGAGGGGGCTGGGATACGCAGTATTTT

V: TRBV7-2
size: NA
D: NA
J: TRBJ2-3
length: 13
CDR3: CASRGFSTDTQYF
DNA: TGTGCCAGCCGCGGGTTTTCCACAGATACGCAGTATTTT

V: TRBV25-1
size: NA
D: NA
J: TRBJ1-6
length: 15
CDR3: CASSALQGATSPLHF
DNA: TGTGCCAGCAGTGCCCTCCAGGGCGCTACTTCACCCCTCCACTTT

V: TRBV27
size: few
D: NA
J: TRBJ2-3
length: 16
CDR3: CASSLRGGASTDTQYF
DNA: TGTGCCAGCAGTTTACGTGGGGGAGCGAGCACAGATACGCAGTATTTT

V: TRBV12-3/TRBV12-4
size: NA
D: NA
J: TRBJ1-5
length: 16
CDR3: CASSPPDSNRHQPQHF
DNA: TGTGCCAGCAGTCCTCCGGACAGTAATAGGCATCAGCCCCAGCATTTT

V: TRBV7-2
size: few
D: TRBD1
J: TRBJ1-1
length: 14
CDR3: CASRPDRVNTEAFF
DNA: TGTGCCAGCAGACCCGACAGGGTGAACACTGAAGCTTTCTTT

V: TRBV4-3
size: many
D: TRBD2
J: TRBJ2-1
length: 15
CDR3: CASSQPSGGVNEQFF
DNA: TGCGCCAGCAGCCAACCTAGCGGGGGGGTAAATGAGCAGTTCTTC

V: TRBV5-1
size: few
D: NA
J: TRBJ2-3
length: 17
CDR3: CASSLALGRGFTDTQYF
DNA: TGCGCCAGCAGCTTGGCCCTGGGACGGGGGTTCACAGATACGCAGTATTTT